This TCR beta chain was captured by sequencing in a study of OX40 agonist ivuxolimab in advanced cancers. Assay: immunoSEQ multiplex PCR; the TCRdb copy retains only in-frame clones and omits some. The sample lists approximately 94,000 clones, 75% to 90% occurring once. A few counts support this clone. Germline-derived CDR1 and CDR2 are MNHNS and SASEGT. The ends lost 6 bases at V and 6 bases at J; junction bases unmatched: 11. This CDR3 is 15 amino acids long. This receptor was obtained from an adult with an advanced solid tumor such as melanoma, head and neck, liver or kidney cancer. Sequenced here: CD4+ or CD8+ T cells sorted from blood, sampled in a trial of the OX40 agonist ivuxolimab. This chain connects TRBV6-1 to TRBJ2-1; 7 nucleotides align to TRBD1. In nucleotides, the CDR3 is TGTGCCAGCAGACCCATTTTGGGACAGTTCAATGAGCAGTTCTTC. Amino acids: CASRPILGQFNEQFF.